This T cell receptor (beta chain) stems from a study of molecular identifiers for immune sequencing clone quantification. As CD8+CD4-CCR7+CD45RA+ cells, naive CD8 T cells were sorted. The length of the CDR3 is 14 residues. V gave up 1 base and J gave up 3 bases, with 9 bases separating them. The germline CDR1 and CDR2 sequences are MGHRA and YSYEKL. The sample holds many counts of this clonotype. TCRdb reprocessed the PCR reads with MiXCR, giving one entry per CDR3 protein. The sample shows over 600,000 distinct CDR3 sequences, 15% to 20% of them seen only once. The chain couples TRBV4-1 to TRBJ1-1; D ambiguous. The sample taken for sequencing was naive CD8+ T cells from blood, with Jurkat cell RNA spiked in. Subset indicated: FACS-sorted CD8+CD4-CCR7+CD45RA+ naive T cells. The sequence was obtained from a human donor in good health. Some libraries in this study had Jurkat cell RNA spiked in. CDR3 nucleotides: TGCGCCAGCAGCCAAGTTTCGTCCTACACTGAAGCTTTCTTT. Protein product: CASSQVSSYTEAFF.